Presented here are 13 T cell receptor beta chains from one specimen sequenced in a study of blood T cell repertoires in COVID-19 (dated by TCRdb to 2019 to 2021). The library was obtained by the immunoSEQ multiplex PCR assay. Sourced from immuneACCESS, this table was stored by TCRdb with only in-frame sequences that have V and J called. A share of the clones is absent; for the studies checked, an unresolved V gene accounts for under half, and the remainder has no known explanation. The sample table shows 30,000 to 40,000 clones, and 93% are seen once. Approximately 0.9% of the sample belongs to the ten largest clones. Specimen: peripheral blood. These receptors were collected from a male donor with active COVID-19.

The rearrangement links TRBV11-3 to TRBJ1-6, with D hard to call. Trimming left V 1 base short and J 6 bases short, with 7 bases between. CDR1 SGHNT and CDR2 YENEEA come from the germline V gene. This CDR3 has 14 amino acids. CDR3 nucleotides: TGTGCCAGCAGCTTAGTCGGAGTTAATTCACCCCTCCACTTT. This gives the protein CASSLVGVNSPLHF.

The rearrangement joins TRBV6-1 to TRBJ1-1; 7 nucleotides match TRBD1. The CDR3 totals 15 residues. Germline assignment: CDR1 MNHNS and CDR2 SASEGT. V trimming: 3 bases; J trimming: 2 bases; junction bases outside the gene matches: 6. This CDR3 is CASSESTGLNTEAFF. CDR3 nucleotide sequence: TGTGCCAGCAGTGAGTCGACAGGGCTCAACACTGAAGCTTTCTTT.

The V gene is TRBV7-9, the J gene TRBJ2-7; 10 bases fit TRBD2. The J segment lost 0 bases and the V segment lost 5 bases, leaving 7 bases of the junction unmatched. The germline V gene has CDR1 SEHNR and CDR2 FQNEAQ (reference sequence). The CDR3 totals 16 residues. The CDR3 DNA follows: TGTGCCAGCAGCCCCTCCCCTAGCGGGGGCTCCTACGAGCAGTACTTC. Translated, it gives CASSPSPSGGSYEQYF.

This chain links TRBV4-2 with TRBJ1-2, with 7 bases that match TRBD1. This CDR3 contains 14 residues. Germline V lookup: CDR1 LGHNA, CDR2 YNFKEQ. The V gene end was trimmed by 0 bases and the J gene end by 8 bases; junction bases not matched to a gene: 6. This CDR3 reads CASSQEVQGGGYTF. CDR3 in DNA: TGTGCCAGCAGCCAAGAAGTGCAAGGGGGCGGCTACACCTTC.

The V and J genes are TRBV7-3 and TRBJ2-3, with unresolved D. Germline V gene lookup returns CDR1 SGHTA and CDR2 FQGTGA. The CDR3 is made up of 20 amino acids. The V gene lost 0 bases and the J gene lost 2 bases, with 24 bases spanning the gap. The CDR3: CASSLTISAPGVRDTDTQYF. CDR3 nucleotides: TGTGCCAGCAGCTTAACGATATCCGCCCCCGGTGTTCGAGACACAGATACGCAGTATTTT.

This rearrangement joins TRBV5-4 to TRBJ1-2; 8 nucleotides line up with TRBD1. V dropped 2 bases and J dropped 7; count of bases not matched to a gene: 16. Germline values: CDR1 SGHNT, CDR2 YYREEE (reference sequence). The CDR3 totals 17 residues. The DNA of the CDR3 is TGTGCCAGCAGCTTAGGACAGGGACCAACCCTAGTTATTGGCTACACCTTC. Residues: CASSLGQGPTLVIGYTF. Full variable domain (outside the CDR3, taken from reference TRBV5-4 and TRBJ1-2): ETGVTQSPTHLIKTRGQQVTLRCSSQSGHNTVSWYQQALGQGPQFIFQYYREEENGRGNFPPRFSGLQFPNYSSELNVNALELDDSALYLCASSLGQGPTLVIGYTFGSGTRLTVV.

The chain combines TRBV3-1 (or the pseudogene TRBV3-2) with TRBJ1-5, with D possibly TRBD1 on 5 matching bases. CDR1 LGHDT and CDR2 YNNKEL come from the germline V gene (reference sequence). The CDR3 has 18 residues. The V end lost 1 base, the J end lost 0 bases, and 16 bases lay between the germline ends. CDR3 amino acids: CASSQARVGWYSNQPQHF. The CDR3, as DNA: TGTGCCAGCAGCCAAGCCAGGGTCGGCTGGTATAGCAATCAGCCCCAGCATTTT.

This chain links TRBV19 with TRBJ1-1; unclear D gene. The germline V gene encodes CDR1 LNHDA and CDR2 SQIVND (reference sequence). The CDR3 contains 14 residues. Trimming took off 9 bases at V and 10 bases at J, with 24 bases between the two ends. The CDR3 loop is CASLDLRANNGAFF. CDR3 sequence (DNA): TGTGCCAGCCTAGATCTGCGGGCGAACAATGGAGCTTTCTTT.

The rearrangement uses TRBV30 and TRBJ1-6, with TRBD1 identical over 7 bases. Unmatched junction bases numbered 5, after V lost 2 bases and J lost 10 bases. The length of the CDR3 is 13 residues. Germline CDR1 GTSNPN, CDR2 SVGIG (reference sequence). The CDR3 region is CAWSRQGNSPLHF. CDR3 coding DNA: TGTGCCTGGAGTCGACAGGGTAACTCACCCCTCCACTTT.

The chain combines TRBV19 with TRBJ2-3, with TRBD1 identical over 9 bases. The CDR3 has 16 residues. The germline CDR1 and CDR2 sequences are LNHDA and SQIVND (reference sequence). The V and J ends lost 5 bases and 2 bases, in that order; junction bases with no gene match: 8. The DNA of the CDR3 is TGTGCCAGTAGTTCCCCCGGGACAGGGCTCACAGATACGCAGTATTTT. It is translated as CASSSPGTGLTDTQYF.

This chain connects TRBV9 to TRBJ2-2, with D maybe TRBD2 (6 bases). This CDR3 is 15 amino acids long. Germline V gene lookup returns CDR1 SGDLS and CDR2 YYNGEE. With 3 bases removed from V and 5 bases from J, the gap between germline ends came to 14 bases. CDR3 DNA sequence: TGTGCCAGCAGCGGAGACAAGGCGGGAACCGGGGAGCTGTTTTTT. This gives the protein CASSGDKAGTGELFF.

The J gene is TRBJ1-2, the V gene TRBV6-5; 8 nucleotides agree with TRBD1. With 7 bases clipped from V and 7 bases from J, the junction kept 11 bases outside the gene matches. Germline V gene sequence: CDR1 MNHEY, CDR2 SVGAGI. CDR3 length: 14 amino acids. The CDR3 DNA is TGTGCCAGCACCAGGCAGGGGGCCTTGCGTGGCTACACCTTC. This sequence encodes CASTRQGALRGYTF.

This rearrangement joins TRBV5-1 to TRBJ2-1, with D perhaps TRBD1 (5 bases). Germline-derived CDR1 and CDR2 are SGHRS and YFSETQ. Trimming took 4 bases from V and 9 from J, leaving 14 bases between them. CDR3 length equals 13 residues. The CDR3 coding sequence is TGCGCCAGCAGCCGTGCAGGGTACGGTGAGCAGTTCTTC. Amino acid sequence: CASSRAGYGEQFF.